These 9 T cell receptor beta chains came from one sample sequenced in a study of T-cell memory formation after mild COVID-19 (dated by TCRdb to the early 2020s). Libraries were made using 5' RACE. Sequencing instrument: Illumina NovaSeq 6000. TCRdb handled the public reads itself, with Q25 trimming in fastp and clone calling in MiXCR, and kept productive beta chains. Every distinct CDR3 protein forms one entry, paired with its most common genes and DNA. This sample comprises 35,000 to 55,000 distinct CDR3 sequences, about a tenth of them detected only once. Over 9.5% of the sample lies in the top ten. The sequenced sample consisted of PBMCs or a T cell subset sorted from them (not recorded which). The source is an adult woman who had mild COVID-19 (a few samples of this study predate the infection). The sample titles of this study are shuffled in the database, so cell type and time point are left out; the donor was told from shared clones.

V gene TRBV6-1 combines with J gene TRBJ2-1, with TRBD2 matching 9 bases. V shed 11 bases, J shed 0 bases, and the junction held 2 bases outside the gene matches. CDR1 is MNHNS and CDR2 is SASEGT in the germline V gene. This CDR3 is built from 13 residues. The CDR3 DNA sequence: TGTGCCGCTAGCGGGGCCTCCTACAATGAGCAGTTCTTC. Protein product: CAASGASYNEQFF.

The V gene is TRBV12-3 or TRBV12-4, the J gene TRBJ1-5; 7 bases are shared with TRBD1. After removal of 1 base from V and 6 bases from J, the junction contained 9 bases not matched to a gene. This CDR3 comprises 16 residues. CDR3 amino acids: CASSLGGNRGSQPQHF. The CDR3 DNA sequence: TGTGCCAGCAGTTTAGGTGGGAACAGGGGATCTCAGCCCCAGCATTTT.

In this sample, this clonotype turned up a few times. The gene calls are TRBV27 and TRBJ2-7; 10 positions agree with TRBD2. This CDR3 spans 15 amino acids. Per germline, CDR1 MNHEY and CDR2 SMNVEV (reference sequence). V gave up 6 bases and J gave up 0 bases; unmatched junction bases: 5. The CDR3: CASRMKRGGSYEQYF. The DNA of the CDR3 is TGTGCCAGCAGAATGAAGCGGGGGGGCTCCTACGAGCAGTACTTC.

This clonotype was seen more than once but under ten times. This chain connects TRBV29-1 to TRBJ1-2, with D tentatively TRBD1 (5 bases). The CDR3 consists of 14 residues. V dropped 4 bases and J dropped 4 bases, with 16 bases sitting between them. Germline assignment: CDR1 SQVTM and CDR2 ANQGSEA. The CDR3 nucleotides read TGCAGCGTTGCAGTTCAGGGAGGGCTCTATGGCTACACCTTC. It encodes CSVAVQGGLYGYTF.

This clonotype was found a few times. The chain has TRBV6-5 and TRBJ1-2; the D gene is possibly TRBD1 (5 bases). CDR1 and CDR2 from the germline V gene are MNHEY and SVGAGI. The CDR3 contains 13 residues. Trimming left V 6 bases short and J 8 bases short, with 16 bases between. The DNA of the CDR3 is TGTGCCAGCAGACCGGACCGGAGGGGAGGCTACACCTTC. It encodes CASRPDRRGGYTF.

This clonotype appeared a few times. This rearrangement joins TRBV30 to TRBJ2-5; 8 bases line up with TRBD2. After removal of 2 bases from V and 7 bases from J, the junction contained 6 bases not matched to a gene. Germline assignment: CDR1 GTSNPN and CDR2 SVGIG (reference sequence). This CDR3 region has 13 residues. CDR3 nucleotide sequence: TGTGCCTGGAGTCGGGGCGCGGGGGGGACCCAGTACTTC. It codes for CAWSRGAGGTQYF.

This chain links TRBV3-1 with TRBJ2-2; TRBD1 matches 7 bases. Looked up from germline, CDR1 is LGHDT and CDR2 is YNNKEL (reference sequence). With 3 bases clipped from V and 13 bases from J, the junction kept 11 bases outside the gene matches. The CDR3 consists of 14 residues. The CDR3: CASSQRGPGPMLFF. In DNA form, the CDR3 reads TGTGCCAGCAGCCAGAGGGGGCCCGGGCCCATGCTGTTTTTT.

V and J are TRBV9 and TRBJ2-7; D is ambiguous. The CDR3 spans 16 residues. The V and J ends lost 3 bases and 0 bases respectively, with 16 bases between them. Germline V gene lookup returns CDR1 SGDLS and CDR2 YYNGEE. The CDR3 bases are TGTGCCAGCAGCGCCCGTAGAGCCGCCAGCTCCTACGAGCAGTACTTC. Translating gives CASSARRAASSYEQYF.

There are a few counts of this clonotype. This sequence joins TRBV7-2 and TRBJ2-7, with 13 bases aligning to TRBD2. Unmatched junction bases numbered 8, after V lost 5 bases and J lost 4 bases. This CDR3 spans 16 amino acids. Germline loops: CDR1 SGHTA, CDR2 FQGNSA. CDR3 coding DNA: TGTGCCAGCAGCAGTGGACTAGCGGGAGTTAGGTACGAGCAGTACTTC. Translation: CASSSGLAGVRYEQYF. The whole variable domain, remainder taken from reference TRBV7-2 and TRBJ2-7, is GAGVSQSPSNKVTEKGKDVELRCDPISGHTALYWYRQSLGQGLEFLIYFQGNSAPDKSGLPSDRFSAERTGGSVSTLTIQRTQQEDSAVYLCASSSGLAGVRYEQYFGPGTRLTVT.